The 25 T cell receptor beta chains reported below all come from one sample, sequenced in a study of a mutant IDH1 vaccine in newly diagnosed glioma. Generated by immunoSEQ multiplex PCR, the TCRdb table keeps only in-frame clones and is missing some. The sample consists of some 61,000 clones, approximately 86% of them appearing once. As for time point: baseline, week 1 (first vaccination visit). As to treatment: pre-vaccination baseline after standard-of-care therapy. The sample was PBMCs, taken from a glioma patient treated with radiotherapy, temozolomide or both. The receptors were gathered from a man aged 30 to 39 with glioma.

This chain links TRBV4-1 with TRBJ2-5, with TRBD1 identical over 10 bases. Germline CDR1 and CDR2: MGHRA and YSYEKL. CDR3 size: 17 residues. Trimming removed 1 base from V and 1 base from J; junction bases left unmatched: 6. CDR3 in DNA: TGCGCCAGCAGCCAAGGACAGGGGGCGCGTGTCCAAGAGACCCAGTACTTC. Residues: CASSQGQGARVQETQYF.

The rearrangement joins TRBV6-5 to TRBJ2-7; D is perhaps TRBD1 or TRBD2 (6 bases each). This CDR3 spans 13 amino acids. Trimming shortened V by 3 bases and J by 4 bases, and 10 bases separated the two germline ends. The germline gives CDR1 MNHEY, CDR2 SVGAGI. CDR3 protein: CASSYGGQYEQYF. In DNA form, the CDR3 reads TGTGCCAGCAGTTATGGGGGGCAGTACGAGCAGTACTTC.

The chain employs TRBV7-8 and TRBJ1-1, with D tentatively TRBD1 (6 bases). The V and J ends lost 1 base and 5 bases respectively, with 20 bases between them. The length of the CDR3 is 17 residues. From germline, CDR1 is SGHVS and CDR2 FQNEAQ. This CDR3 is CASSLVRGGGRLTEAFF. The CDR3, as DNA: TGTGCCAGCAGCTTAGTCCGTGGGGGGGGGCGATTGACTGAAGCTTTCTTT. The full variable domain, in which reference TRBV7-8 and TRBJ1-1 provide the parts outside the CDR3, is GAGVSQSPRYKVAKRGQDVALRCDPISGHVSLFWYQQALGQGPEFLTYFQNEAQLDKSGLPSDRFFAERPEGSVSTLKIQRTQQEDSAVYLCASSLVRGGGRLTEAFFGQGTRLTVV.

In regard to this clone: An end of the junction differs from the germline gene, which may be a read error. The chain joins TRBV5-1 to TRBJ2-7; D may be TRBD1 (6 bases). Germline V gene lookup returns CDR1 SGHRS and CDR2 YFSETQ. The CDR3 is made up of 14 amino acids. The CDR3 nucleotides read TGCGCCAGCAGCGAAACGACAGGAACCTACGGGCAGTACTTC. It yields the protein CASSETTGTYGQYF.

V usage is TRBV19 and J usage is TRBJ1-6; no definite D call. V was cut by 3 bases and J by 10 bases, with 19 bases left in between. CDR3 length: 16 amino acids. Germline lookup yields CDR1 LNHDA and CDR2 SQIVND (reference sequence). The CDR3 region is CASSMRFGEVGSPLHF. The CDR3 region has the DNA TGTGCCAGTAGTATGCGGTTTGGGGAGGTAGGCTCACCCCTCCACTTT.

In this sample, this clone turned up once. V usage is TRBV6-4 and J usage is TRBJ2-1, with 11 bases identical to TRBD1. V trimming: 0 bases; J trimming: 6 bases; junction bases outside the gene matches: 4. CDR3 length: 16 amino acids. Germline values: CDR1 MRHNA, CDR2 SNTAGT. The CDR3 spells CASSDSPGTGGNEQFF. CDR3 sequence (DNA): TGTGCCAGCAGTGACTCCCCCGGGACAGGGGGCAATGAGCAGTTCTTC.

The gene calls are TRBV7-6 and TRBJ2-5, with a possible D match to TRBD1 (7 bases). V was pared by 5 bases and J by 5 bases, with 24 bases between. The CDR3 contains 17 residues. Germline V gene sequence: CDR1 SGHVS, CDR2 FNYEAQ. This CDR3 is CASSPRGRQGVMETQYF. The CDR3, as DNA: TGTGCCAGCAGCCCCAGAGGGAGGCAGGGGGTCATGGAGACCCAGTACTTC.

J is TRBJ2-5 and V is TRBV5-4; D unresolved. Germline CDR1 and CDR2: SGHNT and YYREEE (reference sequence). This CDR3 is 15 amino acids long. Trimming pared 6 bases from V and 1 base from J, leaving 16 bases between. The CDR3 DNA follows: TGTGCCAGCACCAACGAATCTCTAGGCCAAGAGACCCAGTACTTC. Translating gives CASTNESLGQETQYF.

The V call is TRBV6-1, the J call TRBJ1-4, with D perhaps matching TRBD1 (6 bases). Germline CDR1 MNHNS, CDR2 SASEGT. The V end was cut by 8 bases, the J end by 3 bases, with 10 bases between. The CDR3 length is 13 residues. CDR3 in amino acids: CASRTASNEKLFF. CDR3 DNA sequence: TGTGCCAGCCGGACAGCATCTAATGAAAAACTGTTTTTT.

The rearrangement joins TRBV5-8 to TRBJ1-1, with D possibly matching TRBD1 (5 bases). The CDR3 covers 15 residues. The germline CDR1 and CDR2 sequences are SGHTS and YDEGEE. V lost 5 bases and J 3 bases, leaving 17 bases between the germline ends. The CDR3 DNA follows: TGTGCCAGCAGTTCTGCAGGGATAACAGACACTGAAGCTTTCTTT. Its translation is CASSSAGITDTEAFF.

The chain combines TRBV29-1 with TRBJ1-2; 7 positions match TRBD1. The CDR3 is 13 amino acids. The trim removed 7 bases at V and 7 bases at J, leaving 12 bases unmatched. Germline CDR1 SQVTM, CDR2 ANQGSEA. This CDR3 reads CSARSGQATGYTF. The CDR3 DNA reads TGCAGCGCCCGATCAGGACAGGCGACTGGCTACACCTTC.

Regarding this clone: The same CDR3 is also encoded by other DNA sequences in this sample. V and J are TRBV18 and TRBJ1-2; 9 nucleotides line up with TRBD1. V was pared by 5 bases and J by 7 bases, with 8 bases of the junction left unmatched. This CDR3 region has 14 residues. Germline V gene sequence: CDR1 KGHSH, CDR2 LQKENI. CDR3 sequence (DNA): TGTGCCAGCTCATCGGGGGGACAGGGATCTGGCTACACCTTC. Its translation: CASSSGGQGSGYTF.

The V gene is TRBV19, the J gene TRBJ1-5; D possibly corresponds to TRBD1 (5 bases). Germline values: CDR1 LNHDA, CDR2 SQIVND (reference sequence). V lost 6 bases and J 1 base, leaving 13 bases between the germline ends. This CDR3 comprises 15 residues. CDR3 nucleotide sequence: TGTGCCAGTAGGTACTGGGACGCAAGCAATCAGCCCCAGCATTTT. Amino acid sequence: CASRYWDASNQPQHF.

CDR3 sequence reads: CASSPGAVTEAFF. CDR3 in DNA: TGCGCCAGCAGCCCCGGGGCAGTCACTGAAGCTTTCTTT. The chain combines TRBV10-2 with TRBJ1-1; D possibly corresponds to TRBD1 (5 bases). CDR1 is WSHSY and CDR2 is SAAADI in the germline V gene. This CDR3 contains 13 residues. V dropped 6 bases and J dropped 4 bases, with 12 bases sitting between them.

CDR3 DNA sequence: TGTGCCAGCAGCTTAACAGGGTTCTACACCTTC. This translates into CASSLTGFYTF. This chain connects TRBV5-6 to TRBJ1-2; D may be TRBD1 (6 bases). V shed 2 bases and J shed 10 bases, with 9 bases lying between them. This CDR3 is built from 11 residues. Germline CDR1 SGHDT, CDR2 YYEEEE.

The chain has TRBV27 and TRBJ2-7; 10 bases fit TRBD1. The ends lost 5 bases at V and 9 bases at J; junction bases unmatched: 7. The CDR3 has 13 residues. Germline V gene data show CDR1 as MNHEY and CDR2 as SMNVEV (reference sequence). The CDR3 sequence: CASSPDRGRGQYF. The DNA of the CDR3 is TGTGCCAGCAGTCCAGACAGGGGGCGAGGGCAGTACTTC.

V is TRBV18 and J is TRBJ2-2; D unclear. V lost 5 bases to trimming and J lost 4 bases, with 5 bases between them. Per germline, CDR1 KGHSH and CDR2 LQKENI. This CDR3 has 12 residues. Written as DNA, the CDR3 is TGTGCCAGCTCAACCCGCACCGGGGAGCTGTTTTTT. Amino acids: CASSTRTGELFF.

This rearrangement joins TRBV2 to TRBJ2-5; D not resolved. Trimming took 7 bases from V and 0 from J, leaving 3 bases between them. CDR1 is SNHLY, CDR2 FYNNEI, per germline. This CDR3 contains 11 residues. CDR3 loop: CASKYQETQYF. In nucleotides, the CDR3 is TGTGCCAGCAAGTACCAAGAGACCCAGTACTTC.

This clone was counted between two and nine times. CDR3 protein: CASSQTRRVGISTDTQYF. CDR3 DNA sequence: TGTGCCAGCAGCCAAACCCGCCGGGTGGGAATAAGCACAGATACGCAGTATTTT. The chain carries TRBV16 and TRBJ2-3, with unresolved D. Germline lookup yields CDR1 KGHSY and CDR2 FQNENV. The CDR3 loop spans 18 amino acids. V lost 2 bases, J lost 0 bases, and 18 bases lay in between.

The V gene is TRBV18, the J gene TRBJ1-4; D gene unclear. V lost 4 bases and J lost 6, with 12 bases in between. The CDR3 is 14 residues long. CDR1 is KGHSH and CDR2 is LQKENI in the germline V gene. CDR3 nucleotide sequence: TGTGCCAGCTCACTACGACCACGCCATGAAAAACTGTTTTTT. Its protein is CASSLRPRHEKLFF.

J is TRBJ1-2 and V is TRBV29-1; D gene ambiguous. This CDR3 comprises 13 residues. The germline gives CDR1 SQVTM, CDR2 ANQGSEA. V gave up 7 bases and J gave up 6 bases, with 18 bases separating them. The CDR3 DNA reads as TGCAGCGCCCGTGGCGTAGGACCCCATGGCTACACCTTC. This encodes CSARGVGPHGYTF.

The chain has TRBV14 and TRBJ2-3; 9 nucleotides agree with TRBD1. The length of the CDR3 is 18 residues. Per germline, CDR1 SGHDN and CDR2 FVKESK. V shed 4 bases and J 6 bases; nucleotides not matched to a gene: 17. CDR3 nucleotides: TGTGCCAGCAGCCCCGGATGGGACTTGGACAGGGGTGAGGATACGCAGTATTTT. This translates into CASSPGWDLDRGEDTQYF.

The rearrangement links TRBV2 to TRBJ2-2; D is perhaps TRBD2 (7 bases). Germline lookup yields CDR1 SNHLY and CDR2 FYNNEI. V lost 8 bases, J lost 3 bases, and 13 bases lay in between. The CDR3 length is 14 residues. The DNA for the CDR3 is TGTGCCAGCGGGGGGGGCTGGGACACCGGGGAGCTGTTTTTT. This sequence encodes CASGGGWDTGELFF.

In its sample, this clone was seen many times. The V gene is TRBV6-5, the J gene TRBJ2-7; TRBD1 agrees at 8 bases. This CDR3 region has 14 residues. The germline V gene encodes CDR1 MNHEY and CDR2 SVGAGI. V trimming: 2 bases; J trimming: 2 bases; junction bases outside the gene matches: 2. This CDR3 is CASSYRDRTYEQYF. DNA of the CDR3: TGTGCCAGCAGTTACAGGGACAGGACCTACGAGCAGTACTTC.

In this sample, this clone turned up once. CDR3: CASSLGDSGNTIYF. As DNA, the CDR3 is TGCGCCAGCAGCTTGGGGGACTCTGGAAACACCATATATTTT. The chain carries TRBV5-1 and TRBJ1-3; D not resolved. Germline CDR1 SGHRS, CDR2 YFSETQ. This CDR3 has 14 residues. V lost 0 bases, J lost 0 bases, and 4 bases lay in between.